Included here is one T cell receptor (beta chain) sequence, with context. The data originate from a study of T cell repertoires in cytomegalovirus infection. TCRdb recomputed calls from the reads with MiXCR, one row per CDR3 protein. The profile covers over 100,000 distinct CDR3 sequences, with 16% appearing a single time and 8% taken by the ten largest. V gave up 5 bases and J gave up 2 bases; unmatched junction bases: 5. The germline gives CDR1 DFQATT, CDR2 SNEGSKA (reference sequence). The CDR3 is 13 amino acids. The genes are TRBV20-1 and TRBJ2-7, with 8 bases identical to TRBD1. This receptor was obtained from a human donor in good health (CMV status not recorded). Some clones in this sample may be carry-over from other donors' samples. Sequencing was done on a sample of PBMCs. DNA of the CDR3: TGCAGTGCTGGACAGGGAACAACCTACGAGCAGTACTTC. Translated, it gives CSAGQGTTYEQYF.